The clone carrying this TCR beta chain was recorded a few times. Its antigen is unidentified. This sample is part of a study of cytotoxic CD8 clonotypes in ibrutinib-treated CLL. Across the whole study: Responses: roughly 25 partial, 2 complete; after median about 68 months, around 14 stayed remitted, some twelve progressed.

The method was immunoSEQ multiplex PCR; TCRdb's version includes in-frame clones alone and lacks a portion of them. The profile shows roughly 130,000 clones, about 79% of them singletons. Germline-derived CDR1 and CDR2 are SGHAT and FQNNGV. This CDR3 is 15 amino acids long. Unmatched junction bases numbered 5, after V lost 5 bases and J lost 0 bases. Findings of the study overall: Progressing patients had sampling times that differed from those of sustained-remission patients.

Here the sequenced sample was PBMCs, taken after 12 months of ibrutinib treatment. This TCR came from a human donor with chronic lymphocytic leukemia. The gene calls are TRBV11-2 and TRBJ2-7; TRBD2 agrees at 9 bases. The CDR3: CASSRSSGSSYEQYF. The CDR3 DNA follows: TGTGCCAGCAGCCGAAGTAGCGGGAGCTCCTACGAGCAGTACTTC.